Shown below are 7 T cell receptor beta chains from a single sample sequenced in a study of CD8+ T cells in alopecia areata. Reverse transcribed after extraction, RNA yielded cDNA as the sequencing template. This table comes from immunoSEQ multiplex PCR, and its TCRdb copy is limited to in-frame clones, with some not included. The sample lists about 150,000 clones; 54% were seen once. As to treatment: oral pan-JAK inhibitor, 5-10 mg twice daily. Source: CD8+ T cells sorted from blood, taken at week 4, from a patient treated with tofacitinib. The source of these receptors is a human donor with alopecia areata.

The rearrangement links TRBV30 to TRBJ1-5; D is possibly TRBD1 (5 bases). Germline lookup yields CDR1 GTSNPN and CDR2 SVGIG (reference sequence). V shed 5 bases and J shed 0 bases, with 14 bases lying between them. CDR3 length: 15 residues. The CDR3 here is CAWGHWGGSNQPQHF. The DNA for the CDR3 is TGTGCCTGGGGCCACTGGGGGGGTAGCAATCAGCCCCAGCATTTT.

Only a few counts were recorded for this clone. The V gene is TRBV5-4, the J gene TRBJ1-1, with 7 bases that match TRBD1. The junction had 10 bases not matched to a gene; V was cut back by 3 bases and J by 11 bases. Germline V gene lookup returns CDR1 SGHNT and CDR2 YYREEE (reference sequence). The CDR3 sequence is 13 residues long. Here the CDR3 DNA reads TGTGCCAGCAGCTCAGAACAGGGGATAGTTGCTTTCTTT. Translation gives CASSSEQGIVAFF.

The CDR3 sequence: CASSQDRQGGYEQYF. The DNA for the CDR3 is TGCGCCAGCAGCCAAGATCGCCAGGGTGGCTACGAGCAGTACTTC. This chain joins TRBV4-3 and TRBJ2-7; D possibly corresponds to TRBD1 (5 bases). This CDR3 has 15 amino acids. The V and J ends lost 0 bases and 3 bases respectively, with 12 bases between them. The germline CDR1 and CDR2 sequences are LGHNA and YSLEER.

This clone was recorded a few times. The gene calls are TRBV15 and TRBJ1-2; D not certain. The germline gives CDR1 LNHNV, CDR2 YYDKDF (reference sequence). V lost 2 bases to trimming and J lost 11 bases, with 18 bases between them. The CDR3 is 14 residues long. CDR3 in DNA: TGTGCCACCAGCAGAATCGGACCGGGATTCGGATACACCTTC. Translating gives CATSRIGPGFGYTF.

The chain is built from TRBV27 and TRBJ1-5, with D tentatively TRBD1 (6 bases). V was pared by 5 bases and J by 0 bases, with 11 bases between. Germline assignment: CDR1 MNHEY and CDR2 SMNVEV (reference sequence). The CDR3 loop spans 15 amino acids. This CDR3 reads CASSDGTLSNQPQHF. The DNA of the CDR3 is TGTGCCAGCAGTGACGGGACACTTAGCAATCAGCCCCAGCATTTT.

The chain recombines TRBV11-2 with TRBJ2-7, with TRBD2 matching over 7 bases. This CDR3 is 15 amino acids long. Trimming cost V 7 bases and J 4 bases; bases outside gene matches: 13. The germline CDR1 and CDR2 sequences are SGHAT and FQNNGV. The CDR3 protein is CASTTAGSGLYEQYF. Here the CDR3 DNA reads TGTGCCAGCACCACAGCGGGGTCTGGTCTATACGAGCAGTACTTC.

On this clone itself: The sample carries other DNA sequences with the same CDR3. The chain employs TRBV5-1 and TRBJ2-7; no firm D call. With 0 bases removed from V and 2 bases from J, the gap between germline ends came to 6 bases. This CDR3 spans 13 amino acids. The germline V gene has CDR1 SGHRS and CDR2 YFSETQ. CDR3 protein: CASSLDGAYEQYF. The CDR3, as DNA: TGCGCCAGCAGCTTGGACGGAGCCTACGAGCAGTACTTC.